What follows are 9 T cell receptor beta chains derived from one specimen sequenced in a study of shared clonotypes between healthy human individuals. Sequencing used immunoSEQ multiplex PCR; TCRdb keeps in-frame clones, though not all of them. The profile covers roughly 2.2 million clones, with roughly 90% appearing a single time and 0.37% taken by the ten largest. The material sequenced was naive CD4+ T cells from PBMCs. Subset described: CD45RA+ positively selected. These receptors were taken from a man younger than 30 in good health. Some clones in this sample may be carry-over from other donors' samples.

The CDR3 DNA is TGTGCCAGCAGCCCAGGGGGAGGGGCTTATGAAAAACTGTTTTTT. Residues: CASSPGGGAYEKLFF. The chain is built from TRBV5-4 and TRBJ1-4; 7 nucleotides agree with TRBD1. The CDR3 has 15 amino acids. Trimming took 4 bases from V and 6 from J; bases not matched to a gene: 9. CDR1 is SGHNT and CDR2 is YYREEE in the germline V gene (reference sequence).

This rearrangement joins TRBV2 to TRBJ2-5; 7 nucleotides match TRBD1. Unmatched junction bases numbered 8, after V lost 6 bases and J lost 4 bases. The germline V gene encodes CDR1 SNHLY and CDR2 FYNNEI. The CDR3 consists of 14 residues. The CDR3 spells CASSNRGGGETQYF. CDR3 sequence (DNA): TGTGCCAGCAGCAACAGGGGCGGAGGAGAGACCCAGTACTTC.

The V gene is TRBV7-2, the J gene TRBJ2-5, with D tentatively TRBD1 or TRBD2 (5 bases each). The CDR3 sequence is 14 residues long. The germline CDR1 and CDR2 sequences are SGHTA and FQGNSA. Trimming took 3 bases from V and 5 from J, leaving 13 bases between them. CDR3 coding DNA: TGTGCCAGCAGCTTTTTACTGGGACCGGAGACCCAGTACTTC. Translation gives CASSFLLGPETQYF.

The gene calls are TRBV18 and TRBJ1-2; the D gene is possibly TRBD1 (6 bases). V gave up 3 bases and J gave up 2 bases, with 13 bases separating them. Germline CDR1 KGHSH, CDR2 LQKENI. CDR3 size: 15 residues. The CDR3 DNA reads as TGTGCCAGCTCACCTGCAGGGGTGGGAAACTATGGCTACACCTTC. Protein: CASSPAGVGNYGYTF.

The chain links TRBV6-6 to TRBJ2-7, with 7 bases that match TRBD1. Germline V gives CDR1 MNHNY, CDR2 SVGAGI (reference sequence). V was clipped by 2 bases and J by 2 bases; unmatched bases: 3. This CDR3 comprises 14 residues. DNA for the CDR3: TGTGCCAGCAGTTACGCCGACAGGGCCTACGAGCAGTACTTC. Protein: CASSYADRAYEQYF.

The chain couples TRBV7-8 to TRBJ2-4; weak D call: TRBD2 (6 bases). The CDR3 loop spans 16 amino acids. CDR1 and CDR2 from the germline V gene are SGHVS and FQNEAQ. The V gene lost 4 bases and the J gene lost 0 bases, with 13 bases spanning the gap. The DNA for the CDR3 is TGTGCCAGCAGCTCCGCGGGGAGTATAGCCAAAAACATTCAGTACTTC. Protein: CASSSAGSIAKNIQYF.

Points on this clone: Distinct nucleotide sequences in the sample also encode this CDR3. V and J are TRBV6-5 and TRBJ1-2; D remains ambiguous. The germline gives CDR1 MNHEY, CDR2 SVGAGI. This CDR3 spans 13 amino acids. Trimming stripped 2 bases from V and 0 bases from J, with 4 bases between. Here the CDR3 reads CASSYRPNYGYTF. In DNA, the CDR3 is TGTGCCAGCAGTTACAGGCCTAACTATGGCTACACCTTC.

The chain is built from TRBV5-1 and TRBJ2-2, with D perhaps TRBD2 (5 bases). Trimming shortened V by 2 bases and J by 4 bases, and 15 bases separated the two germline ends. The length of the CDR3 is 16 residues. Germline CDR1 reads SGHRS; CDR2 reads YFSETQ. This chain's CDR3 is CASSFLADTSTGELFF. The DNA for the CDR3 is TGCGCCAGCAGCTTTCTGGCAGATACTAGCACCGGGGAGCTGTTTTTT.

The rearrangement uses TRBV7-2 and TRBJ1-1; a weak D match, TRBD1 (5 bases). The CDR3 length is 14 residues. Germline assignment: CDR1 SGHTA and CDR2 FQGNSA. Deletions cut 5 bases from V and 4 bases from J, with 14 bases between. CDR3 amino acids: CASSQTNQGTEAFF. DNA of the CDR3: TGTGCCAGCAGCCAAACTAACCAGGGCACTGAAGCTTTCTTT.